These 21 T cell receptor beta chains were all obtained from the same sample, sequenced in a study of blood T cell repertoires in COVID-19. Profiling relied on immunoSEQ multiplex PCR, and the TCRdb table lists in-frame clones only, not all of them. The table includes over 200,000 clones, 84% detected once. Sequenced input: PBMCs or T cells enriched from blood (not recorded which). All receptors derive from a man aged 55 to 70 who had recovered from COVID-19.

V gene TRBV29-1 combines with J gene TRBJ2-3; 13 bases align to TRBD2. The CDR3 spans 15 residues. The germline gives CDR1 SQVTM, CDR2 ANQGSEA. J was trimmed by 2 bases and V by 4 bases; bases with no gene match: 3. CDR3 in DNA: TGCAGCGTTGGACTAGCGGGGGGCCACACAGATACGCAGTATTTT. It codes for CSVGLAGGHTDTQYF.

The rearrangement uses TRBV13 and TRBJ1-2; TRBD1 matches 8 bases. CDR1 PRHDT and CDR2 FYEKMQ come from the germline V gene (reference sequence). The CDR3 is 15 residues long. After removal of 4 bases from V and 4 bases from J, the junction contained 8 bases not matched to a gene. The chain's CDR3 is CASSSTDRDSYGYTF. The CDR3 coding sequence is TGTGCCAGCAGCTCAACGGACAGGGACAGCTATGGCTACACCTTC. Full variable domain (remainder filled in from reference TRBV13 and TRBJ1-2): AAGVIQSPRHLIKEKRETATLKCYPIPRHDTVYWYQQGPGQDPQFLISFYEKMQSDKGSIPDRFSAQQFSDYHSELNMSSLELGDSALYFCASSSTDRDSYGYTFGSGTRLTVV.

The genes are TRBV2 and TRBJ1-5, with D possibly TRBD1 on 6 matching bases. CDR3 length: 15 amino acids. Germline V gene data show CDR1 as SNHLY and CDR2 as FYNNEI. The V end was cut by 6 bases, the J end by 3 bases, with 15 bases between. The chain's CDR3 is CASRTGTGPNQPQHF. CDR3 sequence (DNA): TGTGCCAGCAGAACAGGGACCGGCCCCAATCAGCCCCAGCATTTT.

The CDR3 sequence: CASSFTSGVRETQYF. Written as DNA, the CDR3 is TGTGCCAGCAGCTTTACTAGCGGGGTTCGAGAGACCCAGTACTTC. The chain recombines TRBV3-1 (or the pseudogene TRBV3-2) with TRBJ2-5; 10 bases are shared with TRBD2. The CDR3 has 15 amino acids. Germline CDR1 is LGHDT and CDR2 is YNNKEL (reference sequence). The junction had 7 bases not matched to a gene; V was cut back by 5 bases and J by 4 bases.

The V gene is TRBV7-2, the J gene TRBJ2-7; no clear D. This CDR3 is 13 amino acids long. V was shortened by 2 bases and J by 2 bases, with 7 bases between the two germline ends. CDR1 and CDR2 from the germline V gene are SGHTA and FQGNSA. CDR3 nucleotide sequence: TGTGCCAGCAGCTTAAGAGAGGCCTACGAGCAGTACTTC. Protein sequence: CASSLREAYEQYF.

This chain connects TRBV20-1 to TRBJ1-5, with 10 bases lining up with TRBD1. V lost 3 bases, J lost 5 bases, and 4 bases stayed unmatched. CDR3 length: 14 amino acids. Germline CDR1 DFQATT, CDR2 SNEGSKA (reference sequence). CDR3 in DNA: TGCAGTGCTAGTCTTGGGACAGGGGATCAGCCCCAGCATTTT. Residues: CSASLGTGDQPQHF.

The rearrangement links TRBV18 to TRBJ2-5; D unresolved. Between the trimmed V and J ends, which lost 3 bases and 5 bases, there was a span of 10 bases. The germline CDR1 and CDR2 sequences are KGHSH and LQKENI. This CDR3 spans 13 amino acids. CDR3 sequence reads: CASSPVRSETQYF. The CDR3 region has the DNA TGTGCCAGCTCACCTGTCAGGTCCGAGACCCAGTACTTC.

The genes are TRBV30 and TRBJ1-1; TRBD1 matches 7 bases. There are 12 residues in the CDR3. CDR1 GTSNPN and CDR2 SVGIG come from the germline V gene (reference sequence). The junction had 7 bases not matched to a gene; V was cut back by 5 bases and J by 7 bases. The CDR3 nucleotides read TGTGCCTGGGGGGCCTGGGACAGTGAAGCTTTCTTT. Amino acid sequence: CAWGAWDSEAFF. Using reference TRBV30 and TRBJ1-1 for the parts outside the CDR3, the full variable domain is SQTIHQWPATLVQPVGSPLSLECTVEGTSNPNLYWYRQAAGRGLQLLFYSVGIGQISSEVPQNLSASRPQDRQFILSSKKLLLSDSGFYLCAWGAWDSEAFFGQGTRLTVV.

The chain carries TRBV29-1 and TRBJ1-2; 9 positions agree with TRBD1. CDR1 is SQVTM, CDR2 ANQGSEA, per germline. With V trimmed by 7 bases and J by 2 bases, 8 bases remained unmatched. The CDR3 has 14 amino acids. The CDR3 loop is CSAGAGTGNYGYTF. Here the CDR3 DNA reads TGCAGCGCTGGGGCCGGGACAGGGAACTATGGCTACACCTTC. Combining the CDR3 with reference TRBV29-1 and TRBJ1-2 gives the whole variable domain SAVISQKPSRDICQRGTSLTIQCQVDSQVTMMFWYRQQPGQSLTLIATANQGSEATYESGFVIDKFPISRPNLTFSTLTVSNMSPEDSSIYLCSAGAGTGNYGYTFGSGTRLTVV.

V is TRBV3-1 (or the pseudogene TRBV3-2) and J is TRBJ2-2; 7 positions match TRBD1. V trimming: 2 bases; J trimming: 9 bases; junction bases outside the gene matches: 6. Germline values: CDR1 LGHDT, CDR2 YNNKEL (reference sequence). The CDR3 sequence is 14 residues long. CDR3: CASSQRQGLWELFF. DNA of the CDR3: TGTGCCAGCAGCCAAAGACAGGGCCTGTGGGAGCTGTTTTTT.

This chain uses TRBV18 with TRBJ2-7; 7 nucleotides line up with TRBD2. The CDR3 runs to 14 residues. J was trimmed by 6 bases and V by 5 bases; bases with no gene match: 10. CDR1 KGHSH and CDR2 LQKENI come from the germline V gene. The CDR3 DNA reads TGTGCCAGCTCAGGGACTATGATGGAGGGCGAGCAGTACTTC. Its protein product is CASSGTMMEGEQYF. The entire variable domain, with the rest obtained from reference TRBV18 and TRBJ2-7, is as follows: NAGVMQNPRHLVRRRGQEARLRCSPMKGHSHVYWYRQLPEEGLKFMVYLQKENIIDESGMPKERFSAEFPKEGPSILRIQQVVRGDSAAYFCASSGTMMEGEQYFGPGTRLTVT.

This chain uses TRBV6-5 with TRBJ1-6; D gene unclear. The CDR3 covers 13 residues. V was cut by 5 bases and J by 7 bases, with 9 bases left in between. The germline V gene encodes CDR1 MNHEY and CDR2 SVGAGI. CDR3 DNA: TGTGCCAGCAGTAGACTAGAGAATTCACCCCTCCACTTT. It yields the protein CASSRLENSPLHF.

The sample holds one count of this clone. The V call is TRBV10-3, the J call TRBJ1-2, with D perhaps matching TRBD1 (5 bases). Per the germline V gene, CDR1 is ENHRY and CDR2 is SYGVKD. The V and J ends lost 6 bases and 8 bases respectively, with 19 bases between them. CDR3 length: 14 residues. CDR3 sequence (DNA): TGTGCCATCAGCGATCCAACGGGGGGGAGGGGCTACACCTTC. It is translated as CAISDPTGGRGYTF.

This chain uses TRBV10-1 with TRBJ2-5, with a weak D call TRBD2 (5 bases). V lost 8 bases and J 5 bases, leaving 18 bases between the germline ends. The CDR3 has 14 residues. CDR1 is WNHNN, CDR2 SYGVQD, per germline (reference sequence). The CDR3 coding sequence is TGCGCCAGCTCCAGCGGTACGGCGGGCGAGACCCAGTACTTC. Encoded protein: CASSSGTAGETQYF.

The chain employs TRBV4-2 and TRBJ2-5; 7 bases line up with TRBD2. Germline V lookup: CDR1 LGHNA, CDR2 YNFKEQ. V lost 1 base, J lost 5 bases, and 7 bases stayed unmatched. The CDR3 has 15 amino acids. This CDR3 reads CASSQGRAGEETQYF. CDR3 DNA sequence: TGTGCCAGCAGCCAAGGAAGGGCGGGGGAGGAGACCCAGTACTTC.

The rearrangement joins TRBV6-5 to TRBJ1-2; 8 positions match TRBD1. The length of the CDR3 is 15 residues. The germline CDR1 and CDR2 sequences are MNHEY and SVGAGI. V trimming: 0 bases; J trimming: 8 bases; junction bases outside the gene matches: 8. This CDR3 reads CASSYSGTGLGGYTF. In DNA, the CDR3 is TGTGCCAGCAGTTACTCCGGGACAGGCCTGGGGGGCTACACCTTC.

The chain is built from TRBV7-3 and TRBJ1-1; 12 positions agree with TRBD1. The CDR3 consists of 18 residues. Germline CDR1 reads SGHTA; CDR2 reads FQGTGA. Trimming removed 5 bases from V and 4 bases from J; junction bases left unmatched: 14. Here the CDR3 DNA reads TGTGCCAGCAGCCCGCGGCCGGGACAGGGGGCTGTCGGCACTGAAGCTTTCTTT. Its translation is CASSPRPGQGAVGTEAFF.

The chain recombines TRBV7-3 with TRBJ2-3, with TRBD2 identical over 10 bases. Trimming cost V 3 bases and J 12 bases; bases outside gene matches: 3. The CDR3 has 12 amino acids. Germline loops: CDR1 SGHTA, CDR2 FQGTGA. CDR3 region: CASSFSGGSQYF. CDR3 nucleotide sequence: TGTGCCAGCAGCTTTAGCGGGGGGTCCCAGTATTTT.

Only one count was recorded for this clone. In nucleotides, the CDR3 is TGTGCCTGGAGTGAGACAGGGGCTGAAGCTTTCTTT. Encoded protein: CAWSETGAEAFF. The J gene is TRBJ1-1, the V gene TRBV30; 8 bases align to TRBD1. Germline V lookup: CDR1 GTSNPN, CDR2 SVGIG (reference sequence). CDR3 length: 12 amino acids. V dropped 1 base and J dropped 6; count of bases not matched to a gene: 1.

The chain links TRBV7-6 to TRBJ1-2; D possibly corresponds to TRBD1 (5 bases). Germline V gene data show CDR1 as SGHVS and CDR2 as FNYEAQ. The V and J ends lost 1 base and 4 bases respectively, with 16 bases between them. The CDR3 is 16 residues long. The CDR3 sequence: CASSLVAGIFPYGYTF. The CDR3 nucleotides are TGTGCCAGCAGCTTAGTAGCAGGGATTTTTCCCTATGGCTACACCTTC.

The V call is TRBV6-1, the J call TRBJ1-2; D is perhaps TRBD1 (6 bases). CDR1 MNHNS and CDR2 SASEGT come from the germline V gene. Between the trimmed V and J ends, which lost 2 bases and 6 bases, there was a span of 16 bases. The CDR3 covers 15 residues. Here the CDR3 reads CASSEKGGRRDGYTF. CDR3 nucleotide sequence: TGTGCCAGCAGTGAAAAGGGGGGGCGGCGGGATGGCTACACCTTC.